The rows below give T cell receptor beta chains drawn from one sample of a study of technical replicates of blood from several donors. This table comes from immunoSEQ multiplex PCR, and its TCRdb copy is limited to in-frame clones, with some not included. The sample records 75,000 to 90,000 clones, 75% to 95% being singletons. The source material was T cells isolated from PBMCs. Source of these receptors: a human donor in good health. The CDR3 runs from the conserved cysteine through the conserved F or W. The order of the fields is CDR3 DNA, CDR3 protein, D gene, J gene, V gene, clone size. A D gene is named only where the DNA matches it firmly. A clone size is listed for some rows: how often the clone was seen (once, few, many), or a class if it is expanded.

DNA: TGTGCCAGCAGACCCGGACTTGGGGTTGGCAATGAGCAGTTCTTC; CDR3: CASRPGLGVGNEQFF; D: NA; J: TRBJ2-1; V: TRBV27; size: NA
DNA: TGCGCCAGCAGCCCAGAACAGGGGGCTTGGGACATTCAGTACTTC; CDR3: CASSPEQGAWDIQYF; D: TRBD1; J: TRBJ2-4; V: TRBV5-1; size: NA
DNA: TGTGCCAGCAGCCAAGAACAGGCGGCCGGGGAGCTGTTTTTT; CDR3: CASSQEQAAGELFF; D: NA; J: TRBJ2-2; V: TRBV4-2; size: NA
DNA: TGCGCCAGCAGCGAGGACAGGGGCAATGGCGAGCAGTACTTC; CDR3: CASSEDRGNGEQYF; D: TRBD1; J: TRBJ2-7; V: TRBV5-1; size: NA
DNA: TGTGCCAGCAGTAGACAGGGTACTAATCAGCCCCAGCATTTT; CDR3: CASSRQGTNQPQHF; D: TRBD1; J: TRBJ1-5; V: TRBV27; size: NA
DNA: TGTGCCAGCTCACCCGGGACAGTCGAAGAGACCCAGTACTTC; CDR3: CASSPGTVEETQYF; D: TRBD1; J: TRBJ2-5; V: TRBV18; size: NA
DNA: TGTGCCTGCCGACTAGCGGGGGGTAACAATGAGCAGTTCTTC; CDR3: CACRLAGGNNEQFF; D: TRBD2; J: TRBJ2-1; V: TRBV6-5; size: NA
DNA: TGTGCCAGCAGGGAACCGGGTCCACGGGGGGGCTACACCTTC; CDR3: CASREPGPRGGYTF; D: NA; J: TRBJ1-2; V: TRBV7-9; size: NA
DNA: TGCGCCAGCAGGCAAACCGGGACAGGGGGACTACGGCAGTTCTTC; CDR3: CASRQTGTGGLRQFF; D: TRBD1; J: TRBJ2-1; V: TRBV4-1; size: NA
DNA: TGTGCCAGTAGGGTTGGGGGCAGCAATCAGCCCCAGCATTTT; CDR3: CASRVGGSNQPQHF; D: NA; J: TRBJ1-5; V: TRBV19; size: NA
DNA: TGTGCCAGCAGTTTCAGAGGAGGCACTGAAGCTTTCTTT; CDR3: CASSFRGGTEAFF; D: NA; J: TRBJ1-1; V: TRBV6-5; size: NA
DNA: TGTGCCAGAAGCGGCAGGCCTGGAAACACCATATATTTT; CDR3: CARSGRPGNTIYF; D: NA; J: TRBJ1-3; V: TRBV5-3; size: once
DNA: TGTGCCAGCAGCCTCTGGGCGGGGGGGCTTGACGAGCAGTACTTC; CDR3: CASSLWAGGLDEQYF; D: TRBD2; J: TRBJ2-7; V: TRBV7-3; size: once
DNA: TGTGCCAGCAGCTTTCAGGGTTTTGAGACCTTC; CDR3: CASSFQGFETF; D: NA; J: TRBJ1-2; V: TRBV7-2; size: NA
DNA: TGTGCCAGCTCTCAGGACAGGCGACAAGACAATGAGCAGTTCTTC; CDR3: CASSQDRRQDNEQFF; D: TRBD1; J: TRBJ2-1; V: TRBV18; size: NA
DNA: TGCGCCAGCAGCCAAACCCGGGACAGCCATTCCTGGGCCACCGGGGAGCTGTTTTTT; CDR3: CASSQTRDSHSWATGELFF; D: TRBD1; J: TRBJ2-2; V: TRBV4-1; size: NA
DNA: TGTGCCAGCAGGGGGAGTCAGGGGGGAGAGACCCAGTACTTC; CDR3: CASRGSQGGETQYF; D: NA; J: TRBJ2-5; V: TRBV5-5; size: NA
DNA: TGTGCCAGTAGTATTAACCGAAACGGGGAGCAGTTCTTC; CDR3: CASSINRNGEQFF; D: NA; J: TRBJ2-1; V: TRBV19; size: NA
DNA: TGTGCCAGCAGCCAAGGAGACAGGTCCGAAAAACTGTTTTTT; CDR3: CASSQGDRSEKLFF; D: NA; J: TRBJ1-4; V: TRBV14; size: once
DNA: TGTGCCATCAGTGGAGGTCTAGCGGGAGCTCAATACGAGCAGTACTTC; CDR3: CAISGGLAGAQYEQYF; D: TRBD2; J: TRBJ2-7; V: TRBV10-3; size: NA
DNA: TGTGCCAGCAGCTTATTTTTTACCGGCGGGGAGCTGTTTTTT; CDR3: CASSLFFTGGELFF; D: NA; J: TRBJ2-2; V: TRBV7-6; size: NA
DNA: TGTGCCAGCAGCTTGGCCAGCCTAGCCCAAGAGACCCAGTACTTC; CDR3: CASSLASLAQETQYF; D: NA; J: TRBJ2-5; V: TRBV11-1; size: NA
DNA: TGTGCTAGCAGCTCCGACAGGGACACTGAAGCTTTCTTT; CDR3: CASSSDRDTEAFF; D: TRBD1; J: TRBJ1-1; V: TRBV7-7; size: few
DNA: TGTGCCAGCAGCGTTCGGGACAGGGTTGATTCACCCCTCCACTTT; CDR3: CASSVRDRVDSPLHF; D: TRBD1; J: TRBJ1-6; V: TRBV7-9; size: NA
DNA: TGTGCCAGCAGCCAGGGGGAGGGGTATAGCACAGATACGCAGTATTTT; CDR3: CASSQGEGYSTDTQYF; D: TRBD2; J: TRBJ2-3; V: TRBV4-2; size: NA
DNA: TGTGCCAGCAGTATTGACCGGGAGCCCCAGCATTTT; CDR3: CASSIDREPQHF; D: NA; J: TRBJ1-5; V: TRBV28; size: NA
DNA: TGTGCCAGCAGCTTAGATCCTCTGACAGGGGATGACGGCTACACCTTC; CDR3: CASSLDPLTGDDGYTF; D: TRBD1; J: TRBJ1-2; V: TRBV11-3; size: NA